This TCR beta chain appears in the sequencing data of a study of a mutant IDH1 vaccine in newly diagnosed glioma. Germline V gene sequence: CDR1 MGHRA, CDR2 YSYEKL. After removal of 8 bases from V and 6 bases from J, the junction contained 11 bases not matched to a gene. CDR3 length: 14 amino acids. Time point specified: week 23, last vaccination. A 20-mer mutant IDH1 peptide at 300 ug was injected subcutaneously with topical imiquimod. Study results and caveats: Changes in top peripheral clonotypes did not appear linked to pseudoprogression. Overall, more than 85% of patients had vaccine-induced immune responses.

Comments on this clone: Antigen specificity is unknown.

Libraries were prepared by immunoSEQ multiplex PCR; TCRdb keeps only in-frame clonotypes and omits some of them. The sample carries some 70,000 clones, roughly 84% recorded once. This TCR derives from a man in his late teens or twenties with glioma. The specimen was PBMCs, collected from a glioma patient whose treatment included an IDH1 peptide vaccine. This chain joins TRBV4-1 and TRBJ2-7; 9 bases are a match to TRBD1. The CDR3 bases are TGCGCCAGCCGACGGACAGGGGAAGATTTCGAGCAGTACTTC. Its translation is CASRRTGEDFEQYF.